This T cell receptor (beta chain) was observed in a study of blood T cells in healthy people across ages. Study-wide context: About one barcoded beta molecule was captured per two T cells (by template switching). Study-wide points: Lack of knowledge of donor CMV status possibly confounded expanded clonotype changes.

A J-beta primer mix and a sample-barcoded 5' primer were used in a second PCR of about 7 to 12 cycles. Each cDNA molecule was tagged by a template-switch adaptor with 12 random nucleotides. TCRdb re-called the 5' RACE reads with MiXCR, one entry per CDR3 protein. The sample consists of 1.5 million to 2 million distinct CDR3 sequences, roughly 52% of them appearing once. The CDR3 is made up of 14 amino acids. In germline, CDR1 is MGHRA, CDR2 YSYEKL. The V gene lost 6 bases and the J gene lost 4 bases, with 15 bases spanning the gap. There are a few counts of this clonotype. What it binds is not known. Extraction yielded at least 5 micrograms of total RNA per sample.

The TCR originated in a woman aged 40 to 50 in good health. The source material was blood. The chain has TRBV4-1 and TRBJ1-2; TRBD1 is a possible D gene (6 bases). CDR3 sequence reads: CASRGHQSPYGYTF. CDR3 in DNA: TGCGCCAGCAGGGGACACCAGTCTCCCTATGGCTACACCTTC.